The 30 T cell receptor beta chains below were found in one sample sequenced in a study of T cells after yellow fever vaccination. TCRdb reanalysed the 5' RACE reads using MiXCR and keeps one entry per CDR3 protein. The table includes over 45,000 distinct CDR3 sequences, more than 5.5% detected once. The specimen comprised CD8+ T cells sorted from PBMCs, sampled on the day of the first yellow fever vaccination. The receptors were gathered from a man aged 18 to 29 who received the YFV17D yellow fever vaccine.

A few counts support this clonotype. The CDR3 DNA reads as TGTGCCAGCGAAGCTACAAGCGGGGGGGTCAATGAGCAGTTCTTC. This encodes CASEATSGGVNEQFF. The chain uses TRBV7-2 and TRBJ2-1, with 10 positions matching TRBD2. Germline V lookup: CDR1 SGHTA, CDR2 FQGNSA. V gave up 8 bases and J gave up 6 bases; unmatched junction bases: 10. The CDR3 has 15 amino acids. Complete variable domain (other parts from reference TRBV7-2 and TRBJ2-1): GAGVSQSPSNKVTEKGKDVELRCDPISGHTALYWYRQSLGQGLEFLIYFQGNSAPDKSGLPSDRFSAERTGGSVSTLTIQRTQQEDSAVYLCASEATSGGVNEQFFGPGTRLTVL.

This chain connects TRBV4-2 to TRBJ2-7; no reliable D call. There are 14 residues in the CDR3. Trimming left V 4 bases short and J 5 bases short, with 15 bases between. Germline CDR1 and CDR2: LGHNA and YNFKEQ. CDR3 in amino acids: CASSPGPSVHEQYV. CDR3 coding DNA: TGTGCCAGCAGCCCCGGGCCCAGCGTCCACGAGCAGTACGTC.

This clonotype was found many times. The J gene is TRBJ1-1, the V gene TRBV29-1; D is unclear. Germline CDR1 is SQVTM and CDR2 is ANQGSEA. The CDR3 has 12 residues. Trimming removed 4 bases at V and 0 bases at J, with 6 bases between. In DNA, the CDR3 is TGCAGCGTTGCCAGGATGAACACTGAAGCTTTCTTT. This gives the protein CSVARMNTEAFF.

This clonotype was picked up a small number of times. The V call is TRBV5-1, the J call TRBJ2-5; 13 nucleotides align to TRBD2. V lost 4 bases to trimming and J lost 5 bases; unmatched junction nucleotides: 8. The CDR3 loop spans 16 amino acids. Germline V gene data show CDR1 as SGHRS and CDR2 as YFSETQ. CDR3 nucleotides: TGCGCCAGCAGCCTTTGGACGACTAGCGGGGGGGAGACCCAGTACTTC. It encodes CASSLWTTSGGETQYF.

This clonotype was counted ten times or more. The rearrangement links TRBV5-8 to TRBJ2-3; D is ambiguous. The CDR3 is made up of 11 amino acids. The V end was cut by 4 bases, the J end by 2 bases, with 2 bases between. The germline gives CDR1 SGHTS, CDR2 YDEGEE. The CDR3 DNA is TGTGCCAGCAGCATCACAGATACGCAGTATTTT. Residues: CASSITDTQYF.

The genes are TRBV3-1 and TRBJ2-1; TRBD2 matches 8 bases. The germline CDR1 and CDR2 sequences are LGHDT and YNNKEL (reference sequence). J gave up 3 bases and V 7 bases, and 20 bases lay outside the gene matches. The CDR3 loop spans 19 amino acids. In nucleotides, the CDR3 is TGTGCCAGCACCAAGGATGTCAGGGAGACTAGCGAGTTCTACAATGAGCAGTTCTTC. Translation gives CASTKDVRETSEFYNEQFF.

This clonotype has a count of ten or more. This chain connects TRBV5-6 to TRBJ2-3, with TRBD1 identical over 10 bases. Germline V gene lookup returns CDR1 SGHDT and CDR2 YYEEEE. After removal of 5 bases from V and 3 bases from J, the junction contained 3 bases not matched to a gene. This CDR3 contains 14 residues. The CDR3 sequence is CASSRDRGTDTQYF. CDR3 in DNA: TGTGCCAGCAGTCGGGACAGGGGTACAGATACGCAGTATTTT.

At least ten counts were recorded for this clonotype. The rearrangement uses TRBV5-6 and TRBJ2-3; D gene ambiguous. The CDR3 spans 18 residues. Germline V gene data show CDR1 as SGHDT and CDR2 as YYEEEE. The V gene lost 0 bases and the J gene lost 2 bases, with 19 bases spanning the gap. CDR3 protein: CASSLARRNLASTDTQYF. The CDR3, as DNA: TGTGCCAGCAGCTTGGCGCGTCGTAACCTGGCTTCCACAGATACGCAGTATTTT. Full variable domain (rest looked up from reference TRBV5-6 and TRBJ2-3): DAGVTQSPTHLIKTRGQQVTLRCSPKSGHDTVSWYQQALGQGPQFIFQYYEEEERQRGNFPDRFSGHQFPNYSSELNVNALLLGDSALYLCASSLARRNLASTDTQYFGPGTRLTVL.

As concerns this clonotype: A much larger clone sits a single nucleotide away, making a read error possible. This chain's CDR3 is CASRSVIWGTNTWELFF. CDR3 bases: TGTGCCAGCAGGTCCGTGATATGGGGGACGAACACCTGGGAGCTGTTTTTT. This sequence joins TRBV7-8 and TRBJ2-2, with D perhaps matching TRBD1 or TRBD2 (5 bases each). The CDR3 sequence is 17 residues long. Germline V lookup: CDR1 SGHVS, CDR2 FQNEAQ.

Concerning this clonotype: A read error may explain this, as a much larger clone is one base away. The gene calls are TRBV20-1 and TRBJ1-1; the D is unclear. There are 14 residues in the CDR3. Germline values: CDR1 DFQATT, CDR2 SNEGSKA (reference sequence). Trimming cost V 1 base and J 4 bases, with 13 bases left between them. For the CDR3, the DNA is TGCAGTGCTAGAGTTGGACTGACGAGCACTGAAGCTTTCTTT. This gives the protein CSARVGLTSTEAFF.

This clonotype was recorded at least ten times. This chain uses TRBV7-9 with TRBJ1-1; 8 positions agree with TRBD1. Germline CDR1 and CDR2: SEHNR and FQNEAQ (reference sequence). With 1 base clipped from V and 3 bases from J, the junction kept 4 bases outside the gene matches. The CDR3 is 15 amino acids. The CDR3 DNA follows: TGTGCCAGCAGCTTAGGAAACAGGGGGTACACTGAAGCTTTCTTT. Translating it yields CASSLGNRGYTEAFF.

This clonotype was recorded many times. The chain employs TRBV12-3 or TRBV12-4 and TRBJ2-1; 9 nucleotides match TRBD1. The CDR3 extends over 15 amino acids. Losses at the gene ends were 4 bases for V and 9 bases for J; bases not matched to a gene: 10. The chain's CDR3 is CASSYRGLPFGEQFF. Written as DNA, the CDR3 is TGTGCCAGCAGTTACAGGGGGCTACCCTTTGGTGAGCAGTTCTTC.

This clonotype occurred many times. The CDR3 spells CASSPGLMPTGELFF. The CDR3, as DNA: TGTGCCAGCAGCCCGGGACTAATGCCGACCGGGGAGCTGTTTTTT. The chain couples TRBV5-5 to TRBJ2-2; 7 nucleotides agree with TRBD2. The junction had 8 bases not matched to a gene; V was cut back by 4 bases and J by 5 bases. The CDR3 is made up of 15 amino acids. Germline loops: CDR1 SGHKS, CDR2 YYEKEE (reference sequence).

The sample holds many counts of this clonotype. V usage is TRBV4-1 and J usage is TRBJ1-5; no definite D call. The CDR3 sequence is 18 residues long. The germline V gene encodes CDR1 MGHRA and CDR2 YSYEKL. V shed 1 base and J shed 4 bases, with 20 bases lying between them. Written as DNA, the CDR3 is TGCGCCAGCAGCCAAGGTAAAGATTGGGAAGCGTTAAATCAGCCCCAGCATTTT. Amino acids: CASSQGKDWEALNQPQHF.

There are a few counts of this clonotype. V is TRBV19 and J is TRBJ1-1; no definite D call. CDR3 length: 14 residues. The germline V and J ends were trimmed by 5 bases and 5 bases, with 15 bases remaining between them. Germline values: CDR1 LNHDA, CDR2 SQIVND (reference sequence). The CDR3, as DNA: TGTGCCAGTAGTTTATGGGAGATGGGAACTGAAGCTTTCTTT. Translation gives CASSLWEMGTEAFF.

The chain links TRBV10-3 to TRBJ2-2; no reliable D call. Germline V gives CDR1 ENHRY, CDR2 SYGVKD. The length of the CDR3 is 16 residues. V lost 3 bases and J lost 1, with 12 bases in between. CDR3 protein: CAISELDNLNTGELFF. Here the CDR3 DNA reads TGTGCCATCAGTGAATTGGATAACCTGAACACCGGGGAGCTGTTTTTT.

This clonotype was detected many times. The J gene is TRBJ2-3, the V gene TRBV7-2; 9 bases match TRBD2. This CDR3 is 15 amino acids long. The trim removed 4 bases at V and 7 bases at J, leaving 9 bases unmatched. Germline V gene lookup returns CDR1 SGHTA and CDR2 FQGNSA. The CDR3 sequence: CASSSAGGSWYTQYF. CDR3 DNA sequence: TGTGCCAGCAGCTCAGCGGGGGGCTCCTGGTATACGCAGTATTTT.

The table lists this clonotype with a few counts. This chain links TRBV4-1 with TRBJ1-1; 7 bases line up with TRBD1. With 1 base clipped from V and 5 bases from J, the junction kept 10 bases outside the gene matches. CDR1 and CDR2 (germline): MGHRA, YSYEKL. CDR3 size: 16 residues. CDR3 nucleotide sequence: TGCGCCAGCAGCCAAGCACTCGGGCAGGGGGTGACTGAAGCTTTCTTT. Its translation: CASSQALGQGVTEAFF.

This clonotype was observed at least ten times. The rearrangement links TRBV13 to TRBJ2-2; unclear D gene. Germline CDR1 is PRHDT and CDR2 is FYEKMQ (reference sequence). The CDR3 runs to 12 residues. V lost 5 bases to trimming and J lost 5 bases, with 6 bases between them. The CDR3 loop reads CASSPMTGELFF. The CDR3 region has the DNA TGTGCCAGCAGCCCCATGACCGGGGAGCTGTTTTTT. The whole variable domain, filled in from reference TRBV13 and TRBJ2-2, reads AAGVIQSPRHLIKEKRETATLKCYPIPRHDTVYWYQQGPGQDPQFLISFYEKMQSDKGSIPDRFSAQQFSDYHSELNMSSLELGDSALYFCASSPMTGELFFGEGSRLTVL.

This clonotype was detected ten times or more. The CDR3 sequence: CASSPRTGGRGNIQYF. In DNA form, the CDR3 reads TGTGCCAGCTCACCAAGGACAGGGGGCAGGGGAAACATTCAGTACTTC. This sequence joins TRBV18 and TRBJ2-4; 11 bases map to TRBD1. Germline CDR1 KGHSH, CDR2 LQKENI. The CDR3 covers 16 residues. Trimming removed 2 bases from V and 6 bases from J; junction bases left unmatched: 6.

This clonotype was counted between two and nine times. Sequence at one end of the junction differs from germline and may be a read error. V is TRBV5-6 and J is TRBJ2-5; D perhaps matches TRBD2 (6 bases). The germline gives CDR1 SGHDT, CDR2 YYEEEE. This CDR3 region has 15 residues. CDR3 protein: CASSRPTSWEETQYF. As DNA, the CDR3 is TGTGCCAGCAGCAGACCAACTAGCTGGGAAGAGACACAGTACTTC.

This rearrangement joins TRBV4-2 to TRBJ2-3; 9 bases are shared with TRBD1. The germline V gene encodes CDR1 LGHNA and CDR2 YNFKEQ. The trim removed 0 bases at V and 6 bases at J, leaving 7 bases unmatched. CDR3 length: 16 amino acids. CDR3 residues: CASSQDTTGGADTQYF. The CDR3 bases are TGTGCCAGCAGCCAAGATACAACAGGGGGCGCGGATACGCAGTATTTT.

This clonotype has a handful of counts. The V gene is TRBV4-1, the J gene TRBJ2-6, with 9 bases fitting TRBD1. The V and J ends lost 1 base and 0 bases, in that order; junction bases with no gene match: 7. This CDR3 contains 19 residues. Germline-derived CDR1 and CDR2 are MGHRA and YSYEKL. In DNA, the CDR3 is TGCGCCAGCAGCCAAGGTCCCGGGACAGGGACCTCTGGGGCCAACGTCCTGACTTTC. Its protein product is CASSQGPGTGTSGANVLTF.

This CDR3 is CASSLRDGTYEQYV. CDR3 sequence (DNA): TGTGCCAGCAGCTTAAGGGACGGCACCTACGAGCAGTACGTC. This chain joins TRBV13 and TRBJ2-7; D is possibly TRBD1 or TRBD2 (5 bases each). The CDR3 spans 14 residues. From germline, CDR1 is PRHDT and CDR2 FYEKMQ (reference sequence). V dropped 2 bases and J dropped 2 bases, with 10 bases sitting between them.

CDR3 loop: CASSSSQGDNEQFF. The CDR3 region has the DNA TGTGCCAGCAGCTCCTCACAGGGTGACAATGAGCAGTTCTTC. V and J are TRBV9 and TRBJ2-1, with D perhaps TRBD1 (6 bases). The CDR3 runs to 14 residues. V was pared by 4 bases and J by 5 bases, with 13 bases between. The V gene's germline CDR1 is SGDLS and CDR2 YYNGEE. The full variable domain, with the rest looked up from reference TRBV9 and TRBJ2-1, is DSGVTQTPKHLITATGQRVTLRCSPRSGDLSVYWYQQSLDQGLQFLIQYYNGEERAKGNILERFSAQQFPDLHSELNLSSLELGDSALYFCASSSSQGDNEQFFGPGTRLTVL.

This clonotype was counted only a few times. The rearrangement joins TRBV11-2 to TRBJ1-6, with D perhaps TRBD1 (5 bases). From germline, CDR1 is SGHAT and CDR2 FQNNGV. This CDR3 comprises 17 residues. Between the trimmed V and J ends, which lost 6 bases and 3 bases, there was a span of 18 bases. The CDR3 DNA reads TGTGCCAGCAGTCTAACTCCCCCCAGGGTCTATAATTCACCCCTCCACTTT. Encoded protein: CASSLTPPRVYNSPLHF.

The chain has TRBV7-8 and TRBJ2-7; D uncertain. V was cut by 7 bases and J by 5 bases, with 21 bases left in between. Germline CDR1 is SGHVS and CDR2 is FQNEAQ. The CDR3 has 15 residues. CDR3 nucleotides: TGTGCCAGCACCTCTCGCCCCCGTTTGAACAACGAGCAGTACGTC. Translation gives CASTSRPRLNNEQYV.

The sample holds many counts of this clonotype. The rearrangement uses TRBV6-5 and TRBJ2-3, with D possibly being TRBD2 (6 bases). Germline V lookup: CDR1 MNHEY, CDR2 SVGAGI. V dropped 4 bases and J dropped 8 bases, with 19 bases sitting between them. The CDR3 length is 15 residues. As DNA, the CDR3 is TGTGCCAGCAGTTTGACTAGGTCTCTTTCCGGTACGCAGTATTTT. This encodes CASSLTRSLSGTQYF.

This clonotype was seen repeatedly, ten times or more. CDR3: CATGGTKEGVANTGELFF. DNA for the CDR3: TGTGCCACCGGGGGAACCAAGGAGGGGGTCGCGAACACCGGGGAGCTGTTTTTT. The V and J genes are TRBV24-1 and TRBJ2-2; the D gene could be TRBD1 or TRBD2 (6 bases each). Trimming took 9 bases from V and 0 from J, leaving 22 bases between them. Per germline, CDR1 KGHDR and CDR2 SFDVKD. The length of the CDR3 is 18 residues.

This clonotype was counted between two and nine times. The chain has TRBV5-1 and TRBJ1-5; no reliable D call. The V gene lost 0 bases and the J gene lost 6 bases, with 10 bases spanning the gap. Germline CDR1 and CDR2: SGHRS and YFSETQ. The CDR3 is 14 amino acids. The CDR3 DNA reads TGCGCCAGCAGCTTGGGTGGGGAAGGTCAGCCCCAGCATTTT. Protein sequence: CASSLGGEGQPQHF.